The 6 T cell receptor beta chains listed next were all sequenced from one sample in a study of blood T cell repertoires in COVID-19. Only in-frame clones appear in the TCRdb table, and some are missing; sequencing was by immunoSEQ multiplex PCR. The data show under 250,000 clones, 65% to 90% seen once. Material: PBMCs or T cells enriched from blood (not recorded which). The receptor source for this set is a woman aged 50 to 65 with acute COVID-19.

The J gene is TRBJ1-2, the V gene TRBV28; 12 nucleotides align to TRBD1. Per germline, CDR1 MDHEN and CDR2 SYDVKM. CDR3 length: 17 amino acids. Unmatched junction bases numbered 12, after V lost 4 bases and J lost 6 bases. The CDR3 loop is CASSSPRGTGGADGYTF. CDR3 DNA sequence: TGTGCCAGCAGTTCACCCCGGGGGACAGGGGGCGCCGATGGCTACACCTTC.

This rearrangement joins TRBV2 to TRBJ2-1; 7 bases map to TRBD1. J lost 8 bases, V lost 5 bases, and 9 bases had no gene match. Germline CDR1 SNHLY, CDR2 FYNNEI. This CDR3 spans 14 amino acids. The CDR3 bases are TGTGCCAGCAGTAAGAACAGGGGAGTGGATGAGCAGTTCTTC. This translates into CASSKNRGVDEQFF.

This chain joins TRBV7-9 and TRBJ2-7; D perhaps matches TRBD1 (5 bases). V was pared by 5 bases and J by 0 bases, with 11 bases between. Per germline, CDR1 SEHNR and CDR2 FQNEAQ (reference sequence). The CDR3 spans 14 residues. DNA for the CDR3: TGTGCCAGCAGCCCCCGGACAAGCTCCTACGAGCAGTACTTC. Its translation: CASSPRTSSYEQYF.

This chain connects TRBV6-1 to TRBJ2-1; D remains unclear. Trimming removed 3 bases at V and 2 bases at J, with 8 bases between. Germline V CDR1 and CDR2: MNHNS, SASEGT. The CDR3 is made up of 14 amino acids. CDR3 coding DNA: TGTGCCAGCAGTGATGGCGGTACCTACAATGAGCAGTTCTTC. Its protein is CASSDGGTYNEQFF.

The chain employs TRBV18 and TRBJ1-2, with TRBD1 matching over 7 bases. This CDR3 contains 17 residues. CDR1 and CDR2 (germline): KGHSH, LQKENI. The trim removed 3 bases at V and 5 bases at J, leaving 15 bases unmatched. CDR3 DNA: TGTGCCAGCTCACCGTCCAACGCTCGGACAGGTCTTTATGGCTACACCTTC. Its protein is CASSPSNARTGLYGYTF.

The chain joins TRBV7-3 to TRBJ2-1, with D possibly being TRBD1 (6 bases). Germline values: CDR1 SGHTA, CDR2 FQGTGA. The CDR3 sequence is 16 residues long. V shed 3 bases and J shed 6 bases, with 18 bases lying between them. CDR3 nucleotide sequence: TGTGCCAGCAGCTTTCCGACCCGGGACAATTCCAATGAGCAGTTCTTC. Translated, it gives CASSFPTRDNSNEQFF.